Listed below are T cell receptor beta chains from one sample, sequenced in a study of blood T cell repertoires in COVID-19. Only in-frame clones appear in the TCRdb table, and some are missing; sequencing was by immunoSEQ multiplex PCR. This table holds roughly 220,000 clones, roughly 80% found once. Material for sequencing was peripheral blood. These receptors originate from a woman in her 30s who had recovered from COVID-19. Each CDR3 is given with its conserved first and last residue. The D gene is left open where the match is weak. Only some rows state a clone size, as once, few, many or a class for expanded clones.

V	J	D	size	DNA	CDR3
TRBV7-9	TRBJ2-7	.	.	TGTGCCAGCTCCGGTTTAGGACAGCCAGGGTCCTACGAGCAGTACTTC	CASSGLGQPGSYEQYF
TRBV5-1	TRBJ1-1	.	.	TGCGCCAGCAGCGGAAGCGACAGCAACACTGAAGCTTTCTTT	CASSGSDSNTEAFF
TRBV5-5	TRBJ2-7	TRBD1	.	TGTGCCAGCAGCCTCCGGGACAGACCACTCGAGCAGTACTTC	CASSLRDRPLEQYF
TRBV9	TRBJ1-1	.	once	TGTGCCAGCAGCGTAGTCGACACCATGAACACTGAAGCTTTCTTT	CASSVVDTMNTEAFF
TRBV28	TRBJ1-2	.	few	TGTGCCAGCAGTTTAACAGGGTGGAACTATGGCTACACCTTC	CASSLTGWNYGYTF
TRBV3-1/TRBV3-2	TRBJ2-6	.	.	TGTGCCAGCAGCGTAGACTCTGGGGCCAACGTCCTGACTTTC	CASSVDSGANVLTF
TRBV15	TRBJ2-1	TRBD2	.	TGTGCCACCAGCAGAGAAAAAGATAGTGCGGGAGAGGGCAATGAGCAGTTCTTC	CATSREKDSAGEGNEQFF
TRBV5-1	TRBJ2-1	.	.	TGCGCCAGCAGCTTGGAGCGGGCTTCCAATGAGCAGTTCTTC	CASSLERASNEQFF
TRBV30	TRBJ2-3	.	.	TGTGCCTGCCCCGACTTCACAGATACGCAGTATTTT	CACPDFTDTQYF
TRBV4-1	TRBJ2-5	.	.	TGCGCCAGCAGCCAAGTATCGACAGGACGTCAAGAGACCCAGTACTTC	CASSQVSTGRQETQYF
TRBV28	TRBJ1-2	.	.	TGTGCCAGCAGTTCGGGAGACTATGGCTACACCTTC	CASSSGDYGYTF
TRBV27	TRBJ1-5	.	few	TGTGCCAGCAGTTCCGGGGGAAATCAGCCCCAGCATTTT	CASSSGGNQPQHF
TRBV28	TRBJ1-5	.	.	TGTGCCAGCAGTTTAACACCTTATAGCAATCAGCCCCAGCATTTT	CASSLTPYSNQPQHF
TRBV5-1	TRBJ1-2	TRBD1	.	TGCGCCAGCAGCTTGGCAGGGGGAGGCTATGGCTACACCTTC	CASSLAGGGYGYTF
TRBV9	TRBJ2-2	TRBD2	.	TGTGCCAGCAAGGTTGCGGCGGGAGAAGACACCGGGGAGCTGTTTTTT	CASKVAAGEDTGELFF
TRBV4-1	TRBJ2-7	.	.	TGCGCCAGCAGCCAGGGGGCGATCCCCATCCCGGACGATTTTGAGCAGTACTTC	CASSQGAIPIPDDFEQYF
TRBV28	TRBJ2-3	.	.	TGTGCCAGCAGCCCTGACAGGACCTCCTCTCCCACAGATACGCAGTATTTT	CASSPDRTSSPTDTQYF
TRBV11-2	TRBJ2-1	.	.	TGTGCCAGCAGCTTAGATCAGGGGGACTTCCCCTCCTCCTACAATGAGCAGTTCTTC	CASSLDQGDFPSSYNEQFF
TRBV20-1	TRBJ1-1	.	.	TGCAGTGCTAGTGCGGCCAGGGGCACTGAAGCTTTCTTT	CSASAARGTEAFF
TRBV9	TRBJ2-4	TRBD2	few	TGTGCCAGCAGCGAGGCCGGGACTAGCAAAAACATTCAGTACTTC	CASSEAGTSKNIQYF
TRBV29-1	TRBJ2-2	.	.	TGCAGCGTCCTCCGGGACTTTCACACCGGGGAGCTGTTTTTT	CSVLRDFHTGELFF
TRBV3-1/TRBV3-2	TRBJ2-7	TRBD2	.	TGTGCCAGCAGCCAGGGGAGCGGGAGCCTAACCTACGAGCAGTACTTC	CASSQGSGSLTYEQYF
TRBV10-3	TRBJ2-5	TRBD1	few	TGTGCCATCAGGGGACAGGGGACACAAGAGACCCAGTACTTC	CAIRGQGTQETQYF
TRBV11-3	TRBJ2-1	TRBD2	.	TGTGCCAGCAGCTTAGTAGCGGGTCATGAGCAGTTCTTC	CASSLVAGHEQFF
TRBV18	TRBJ1-2	.	.	TGTGCCAGCTCAGCGACAGACAACTATGGCTACACCTTC	CASSATDNYGYTF
TRBV27	TRBJ2-1	.	.	TGTGCCAGCAGTTCCAGCAATGAGCAGTTCTTC	CASSSSNEQFF
TRBV9	TRBJ2-1	TRBD2	.	TGTGCCAGCAGCGTCCGAGCGGGAAGGGATGAGCAGTTCTTC	CASSVRAGRDEQFF
TRBV2	TRBJ1-2	.	.	TGTGCCAGCCCCAGAGTCTTCGGGAGGGGCTACACCTTC	CASPRVFGRGYTF
TRBV11-2	TRBJ2-3	TRBD2	.	TGTGCCAGCAGCTTATGGACTAGCGTCACAGATACGCAGTATTTT	CASSLWTSVTDTQYF
TRBV4-2	TRBJ2-1	TRBD2	.	TGTGCCAGCGGCCCGGGGGGACTTTCCTACAATGAGCAGTTCTTC	CASGPGGLSYNEQFF
TRBV19	TRBJ1-5	.	.	TGTGCCAGTAGTATAGCAGGGAATCAGCCCCAGCATTTT	CASSIAGNQPQHF
TRBV9	TRBJ2-5	TRBD2	.	TGTGCCAGCAGCGTAGACAGCGGGAGTACAAAGACCCAGTACTTC	CASSVDSGSTKTQYF
TRBV28	TRBJ2-7	TRBD1	.	TGTGCCAGCAGTAGACCGGGACAGGGGAACGAGCAGTACTTC	CASSRPGQGNEQYF
TRBV2	TRBJ2-7	.	.	TGTGCCAGCAGTGGGACTATGGGCACTTACGAGCAGTACTTC	CASSGTMGTYEQYF
TRBV5-1	TRBJ2-5	.	.	TGCGCCAGCAGCTATCCCCAGGGAGAGACCCAGTACTTC	CASSYPQGETQYF
TRBV11-2	TRBJ2-7	.	.	TGTGCCAGCAGCTCCGTCTCCTACGAGCAGTACTTC	CASSSVSYEQYF
TRBV28	TRBJ1-2	.	.	TGTGCCACCGCCACGGACAGAATAGATAACTATGGCTACACCTTC	CATATDRIDNYGYTF
TRBV12-5	TRBJ2-3	.	.	TGTGCTAGTGGTTTGACAGGTCGTAGGGGCCCAGATACGCAGTATTTT	CASGLTGRRGPDTQYF
TRBV19	TRBJ1-4	TRBD1	.	TGTGCCAGCACCCGGGGACAGCCTGTTGAAAAACTGTTTTTT	CASTRGQPVEKLFF
TRBV28	TRBJ1-4	TRBD1	.	TGTGCCAGCAGTTTAGAGACAGGGTTTGAAAAACTGTTTTTT	CASSLETGFEKLFF
TRBV6-1	TRBJ2-5	TRBD1	.	TGTGCCAGCAGTGAGGACAGGGAGCAAGAGACCCAGTACTTC	CASSEDREQETQYF
TRBV9	TRBJ2-7	.	.	TGTGCCAGCACCCCAGAGCAGGACTACGAGCAGTACTTC	CASTPEQDYEQYF
TRBV5-6	TRBJ2-1	TRBD2	.	TGTGCCAGCAGCTTCGGGACTAGCGGCTCAAATGAGCAGTTCTTC	CASSFGTSGSNEQFF
TRBV7-3	TRBJ2-7	TRBD2	few	TGTGCCAGCAGCACCCCGGGACTAGCGGGAGCCTACGAGCAGTACTTC	CASSTPGLAGAYEQYF
TRBV11-2	TRBJ1-1	.	.	TGTGCCAGCAGCTTTTTCGAGGGCTCTGAAGCTTTCTTT	CASSFFEGSEAFF
TRBV7-8	TRBJ2-3	TRBD2	.	TGTGCCAGCAGCCCACATCTAACTAGCGGGGGAGTGAAAGATACGCAGTATTTT	CASSPHLTSGGVKDTQYF
TRBV19	TRBJ1-5	.	.	TGTGCCAGTAGTATGAGTCGGAGTTATAGCAATCAGCCCCAGCATTTT	CASSMSRSYSNQPQHF
TRBV18	TRBJ2-7	TRBD2	few	TGTGCCAGCTCCCAATCCGGGACTAGCGGGACAGAGCAGTACTTC	CASSQSGTSGTEQYF
TRBV7-9	TRBJ2-7	TRBD2	.	TGTGCCAGCAGAAAAGCGGGAGTAGGCTCCTACGAGCAGTACTTC	CASRKAGVGSYEQYF
TRBV29-1	TRBJ2-1	.	.	TGCAGCGCCGTAGCGAATGAGCAGTTCTTC	CSAVANEQFF
TRBV7-3	TRBJ2-6	TRBD2	.	TGTGCCAGCAGCCCCGGGGGGGACTCTGGGGCCAACGTCCTGACTTTC	CASSPGGDSGANVLTF